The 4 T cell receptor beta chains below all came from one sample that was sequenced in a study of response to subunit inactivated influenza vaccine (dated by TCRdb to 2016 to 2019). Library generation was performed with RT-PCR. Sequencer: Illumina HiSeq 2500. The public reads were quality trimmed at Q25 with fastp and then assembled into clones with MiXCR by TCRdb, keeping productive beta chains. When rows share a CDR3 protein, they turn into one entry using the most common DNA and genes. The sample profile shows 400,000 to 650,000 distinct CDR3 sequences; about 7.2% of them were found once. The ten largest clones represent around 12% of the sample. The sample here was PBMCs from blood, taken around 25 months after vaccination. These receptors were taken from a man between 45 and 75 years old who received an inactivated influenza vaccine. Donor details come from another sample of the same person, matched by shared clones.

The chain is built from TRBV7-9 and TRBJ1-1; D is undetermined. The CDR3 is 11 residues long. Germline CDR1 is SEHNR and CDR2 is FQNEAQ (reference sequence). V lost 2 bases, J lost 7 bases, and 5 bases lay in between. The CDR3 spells CASSLRVEAFF. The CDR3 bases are TGTGCCAGCAGCTTACGGGTTGAAGCTTTCTTT.

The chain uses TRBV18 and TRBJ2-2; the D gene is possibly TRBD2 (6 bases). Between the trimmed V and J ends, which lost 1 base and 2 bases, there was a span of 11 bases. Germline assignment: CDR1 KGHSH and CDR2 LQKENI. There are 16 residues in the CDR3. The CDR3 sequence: CASSPLGTGNTGELFF. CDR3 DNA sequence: TGTGCCAGCTCACCACTCGGGACTGGTAACACCGGGGAGCTGTTTTTT.

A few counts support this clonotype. In nucleotides, the CDR3 is TGCAGTGCAAGCCGGGGGGGCAATGAGCAGTTCTTC. Translating gives CSASRGGNEQFF. This rearrangement joins TRBV20-1 to TRBJ2-1; TRBD2 agrees at 8 bases. CDR3 size: 12 residues. Germline CDR1 reads DFQATT; CDR2 reads SNEGSKA (reference sequence). Trimming took 6 bases from V and 6 from J; bases not matched to a gene: 4.

The CDR3 DNA reads TGTGCCAGCAGTTTAGAACCCGCCCCAACCCGTATGCAGTATTTT. Its translation: CASSLEPAPTRMQYF. The chain employs TRBV12-3 or TRBV12-4 and TRBJ2-3; no firm D call. The CDR3 spans 15 residues. The V gene lost 1 base and the J gene lost 11 bases, with 19 bases spanning the gap.